Presented here are 13 T cell receptor beta chains from one specimen sequenced in a study of T cell changes during pregnancy in multiple sclerosis. Method: immunoSEQ multiplex PCR; TCRdb's copy keeps in-frame clones and lacks some. The repertoire includes around 62,000 clones, approximately 93% of them detected once, and more than 3% sits in the top ten. The sample here was CD8+ T cells from peripheral blood mononuclear cells, taken in the second trimester of pregnancy. These receptors originate from a female donor with multiple sclerosis, enrolled in a pregnancy study.

The chain has TRBV4-2 and TRBJ1-5; D ambiguous. The CDR3 is 15 amino acids. The germline gives CDR1 LGHNA, CDR2 YNFKEQ. The ends were cut back, 2 bases at V and 0 bases at J, with 8 bases in the middle. The CDR3 protein is CASSQHSYSNQPQHF. The CDR3 DNA follows: TGTGCCAGCAGCCAACACAGCTATAGCAATCAGCCCCAGCATTTT.

In its sample, this clone was seen once. The chain carries TRBV27 and TRBJ2-7; 8 nucleotides agree with TRBD2. Germline trimming cut 10 bases from V and 2 bases from J; bases unmatched to any gene: 10. The germline CDR1 and CDR2 sequences are MNHEY and SMNVEV (reference sequence). The CDR3 has 14 residues. In DNA, the CDR3 is TGTGCCACCGCCTTAGGGACTAGACCCTACGAGCAGTACTTC. Translated: CATALGTRPYEQYF.

The rearrangement uses TRBV25-1 and TRBJ2-1, with a possible D match to TRBD1 (5 bases). The V end was cut by 3 bases, the J end by 3 bases, with 15 bases between. Germline V CDR1 and CDR2: MGHDK, SYGVNS. The CDR3 is 16 residues long. The CDR3: CASSDTQGKHYNEQFF. The CDR3 DNA reads as TGTGCCAGCAGTGACACGCAGGGTAAACACTACAATGAGCAGTTCTTC.

The chain joins TRBV7-2 to TRBJ1-2, with a weak D call TRBD1 (6 bases). Germline V lookup: CDR1 SGHTA, CDR2 FQGNSA. The CDR3 runs to 14 residues. Trimming stripped 3 bases from V and 6 bases from J, with 14 bases between. The CDR3 DNA reads as TGTGCCAGCAGCTTGAACCACAGGGTAGATGGCTACACCTTC. This gives the protein CASSLNHRVDGYTF.

A single count supports this clone. The chain couples TRBV11-2 to TRBJ2-1, with 7 nucleotides matching TRBD1. Losses at the gene ends were 1 base for V and 4 bases for J; bases not matched to a gene: 16. Per the germline V gene, CDR1 is SGHAT and CDR2 is FQNNGV. The CDR3 contains 19 residues. CDR3 amino acids: CASSLGETGAQVGYNEQFF. The DNA of the CDR3 is TGTGCCAGCAGCTTAGGCGAAACAGGGGCACAAGTCGGGTACAATGAGCAGTTCTTC.

V gene TRBV7-9 combines with J gene TRBJ2-1; TRBD1 matches at 7 bases. Trimming at V came to 4 bases and at J to 9 bases, leaving 12 bases not matched to a gene. Germline-derived CDR1 and CDR2 are SEHNR and FQNEAQ (reference sequence). This CDR3 comprises 15 residues. CDR3 sequence reads: CASSSLAGTEVEQFF. The CDR3 region has the DNA TGTGCCAGCAGCTCGCTCGCTGGGACAGAGGTTGAGCAGTTCTTC.

This chain joins TRBV4-1 and TRBJ2-7, with 14 bases matching TRBD2. Germline loops: CDR1 MGHRA, CDR2 YSYEKL. The CDR3 loop spans 17 amino acids. The junction had 7 bases not matched to a gene; V was cut back by 2 bases and J by 4 bases. For the CDR3, the DNA is TGCGCCAGCAGCCAACTCGAGGGACTAGCGGGGGATTACGAGCAGTACTTC. This translates into CASSQLEGLAGDYEQYF.

V and J are TRBV27 and TRBJ2-7, with D perhaps TRBD2 (5 bases). The V and J ends lost 3 bases and 3 bases respectively, with 12 bases between them. The CDR3 extends over 14 amino acids. Germline CDR1 is MNHEY and CDR2 is SMNVEV (reference sequence). CDR3: CASSFSGIGYEQYF. For the CDR3, the DNA is TGTGCCAGCAGTTTCTCGGGGATAGGCTACGAGCAGTACTTC.

The chain couples TRBV12-5 to TRBJ2-2, with D perhaps TRBD1 (5 bases). Germline V gives CDR1 LGHNT, CDR2 FRNRAP. The V end was cut by 5 bases, the J end by 1 base, with 11 bases between. The CDR3 contains 15 residues. Here the CDR3 DNA reads TGTGCTAGTGGTCTTGGACATTGGAACACCGGGGAGCTGTTTTTT. Translating it yields CASGLGHWNTGELFF.

V is TRBV11-2 and J is TRBJ2-7, with 7 bases matching TRBD1. Germline CDR1 and CDR2: SGHAT and FQNNGV. V lost 0 bases and J lost 1; bases outside the gene matches: 0. This CDR3 is built from 14 residues. CDR3 amino acids: CASSLEQGSYEQYF. The DNA for the CDR3 is TGTGCCAGCAGCTTAGAACAGGGGTCCTACGAGCAGTACTTC. The full variable domain, its missing parts supplied by reference TRBV11-2 and TRBJ2-7, is EAGVAQSPRYKIIEKRQSVAFWCNPISGHATLYWYQQILGQGPKLLIQFQNNGVVDDSQLPKDRFSAERLKGVDSTLKIQPAKLEDSAVYLCASSLEQGSYEQYFGPGTRLTVT.

V is TRBV6-5 and J is TRBJ2-2, with D uncertain. The V gene's germline CDR1 is MNHEY and CDR2 SVGAGI. The CDR3 extends over 13 amino acids. Deletions cut 0 bases from V and 6 bases from J, with 5 bases between. DNA of the CDR3: TGTGCCAGCAGTTACTCGAAGCCCGGGGAGCTGTTTTTT. It is translated as CASSYSKPGELFF.

The rearrangement links TRBV7-9 to TRBJ2-7, with unresolved D. Between the trimmed V and J ends, which lost 5 bases and 4 bases, there was a span of 12 bases. Per germline, CDR1 SEHNR and CDR2 FQNEAQ (reference sequence). CDR3 length: 13 residues. DNA of the CDR3: TGTGCCAGCAGCCCCTCCCTAGAATACGAGCAGTACTTC. Protein product: CASSPSLEYEQYF.

As to this clone: At one boundary the junction diverges from the germline segment, which might be a read error. The chain links TRBV29-1 to TRBJ1-2; D is unresolved. The V gene's germline CDR1 is SQVTM and CDR2 ANQGSEA. The CDR3 is made up of 9 amino acids. The chain's CDR3 is CSVAERSGF. CDR3 DNA: TGCAGCGTTGCTGAAAGGTCGGGCTTC.